This T cell receptor beta chain was identified during a study of Graves' ophthalmopathy and Graves' hyperthyroidism. The authors amplified TCR beta CDR3 regions from RNA transcripts. HTBI-primed first-round RT-PCR preceded second-round multiplex PCR. TCRdb reprocessed the multiplex PCR reads with MiXCR, giving one entry per CDR3 protein. The sample shows 210,000 or so distinct CDR3 sequences, roughly 29% of them seen only once. The table lists this clonotype with many counts. Germline assignment: CDR1 MNHEY and CDR2 SMNVEV (reference sequence). The ends lost 2 bases at V and 3 bases at J; junction bases unmatched: 2. CDR3 length equals 14 residues.

J is TRBJ2-3 and V is TRBV27, with TRBD2 matching 7 bases. Sequencing was done on a sample of peripheral blood. This clonotype was sampled from a man in his fifties or sixties with Graves' ophthalmopathy. The CDR3 bases are TGTGCCAGCAGTTTAGCGGGAGATACAGATACGCAGTATTTT. Translating gives CASSLAGDTDTQYF.